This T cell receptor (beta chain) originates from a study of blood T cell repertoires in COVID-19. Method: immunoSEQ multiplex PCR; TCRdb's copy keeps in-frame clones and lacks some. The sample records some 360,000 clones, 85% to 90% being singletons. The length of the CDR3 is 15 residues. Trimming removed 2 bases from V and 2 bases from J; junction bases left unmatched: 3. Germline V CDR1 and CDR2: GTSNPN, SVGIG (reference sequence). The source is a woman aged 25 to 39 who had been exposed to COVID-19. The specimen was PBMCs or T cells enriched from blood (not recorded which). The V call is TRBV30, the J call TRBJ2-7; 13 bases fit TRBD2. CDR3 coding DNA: TGTGCCTGGAGTTTAGGGACTAGCGGGACCTACGAGCAGTACTTC. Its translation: CAWSLGTSGTYEQYF. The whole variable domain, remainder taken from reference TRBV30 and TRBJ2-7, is SQTIHQWPATLVQPVGSPLSLECTVEGTSNPNLYWYRQAAGRGLQLLFYSVGIGQISSEVPQNLSASRPQDRQFILSSKKLLLSDSGFYLCAWSLGTSGTYEQYFGPGTRLTVT.